The entry below describes one T cell receptor (beta chain). This clonotype was detected many times. Its antigen is still unknown. It has no much larger one-base neighbor in the sample; base qualities were not kept. V is clipped by 5 bases and J by 1 base, and the sequence between their germline boundaries is 17 bases long. Via the germline V gene, CDR1 is MNHNS and CDR2 SASEGT. The CDR3, from cysteine to phenylalanine, totals 16 residues. The DNA shown is the 48-base CDR3, in frame from base 1. Ophthalmopathy patients had moderately to severely active disease, with a Clinical Activity Score of 3 or more, a NOSPECS grade of 4 or more, and a disease duration of less than 3 months. The study excluded patients with uncontrolled infections, other autoimmune diseases, pregnancy or lactation. Diagnoses relied on clinical symptoms, serum thyroxine and TRAb, thyroid ultrasound and orbital computed tomography. PBMCs were isolated from 10 ml of fresh peripheral blood by Ficoll-Paque density gradient centrifugation. Total RNA was extracted with Trizol reagent, and quality was checked on an Agilent 2100 Bioanalyzer.

This record belongs to a study of T cells in Graves' hyperthyroidism and ophthalmopathy (dated by TCRdb to about 2019). Context from the whole study: Peripheral blood samples were taken at initial diagnosis, before any treatment was given. A discovery cohort of about 100 patients, roughly 40 with Graves' ophthalmopathy and over 55 with stable Graves' hyperthyroidism, was used to find distinguishing TCR V-J signatures. An independent validation cohort of fewer than 20 hyperthyroidism patients and about 16 patients who later progressed to ophthalmopathy tested prospective prediction of ophthalmopathy. The roughly 94 discovery patients were randomly divided into training and test sets at a 7:3 ratio. In addition, the study compared T-cell repertoires in thyroid tissue and in blood from roughly six Graves' hyperthyroidism patients. Following sampling, methimazole starting at 30 mg daily was given to hyperthyroidism patients, and high-dose intravenous methylprednisolone was given to ophthalmopathy patients. The paper describes TCR Vbeta CDR3 sequencing of around 140 peripheral blood samples, made up of 43 ophthalmopathy patients, approximately 73 hyperthyroidism patients and 17 progressor patients. What the work shows at the level of the full study, not this receptor alone: In validation, progression to ophthalmopathy was predicted by the model with 65% to 71% sensitivity and 72% to 85% specificity, a median of about 6.4 months before onset. Ophthalmopathy was separated from stable hyperthyroidism by a 13 V-J signature model, with over 85% sensitivity and about 81% specificity obtained in cross-validation and 80%/75% obtained in testing. Most expanded thyroid clonotypes (frequency above 0.001) were also detected in blood, a finding suggesting that blood repertoires may reflect thyroid immune responses. No statistical method was used to fix the sample size in advance, and group allocation was not hidden from the investigators.

The TCR beta CDR3 regions were amplified from the RNA transcripts. For the first round of RT-PCR on the TCR CDR3, the HTBI primer set was used together with the Qiagen OneStep RT-PCR kit. A second multiplex PCR round built the libraries, followed by size selection and purification. Sequencing of the libraries was done on an Illumina HiSeq2000 using paired-end 100 bp reads. The paper's data handling went like this. SOAPnuke was used to process the raw data, throwing out any read that contained adapters or uncalled bases, had a mean Phred below 15, or lacked an exact constant-primer or identifier match. High-quality paired reads were merged with COPE v1.2.5, and unique nucleotide sequences were defined as clonotypes. Clonotypes were aligned to IMGT TRBV, TRBD and TRBJ reference segments using MiTCR v1.1. The analysis was restricted to V-J combinations with a frequency above 0.0001, which together covered 99% to 99.2% of the repertoires. A TCS score was defined as the ratio between F50 (clonal expansion) and ExV (chaos), using BLOSUM62-based TCRdist between CDR3 peptides within each V-J. Welch's t-statistics and random forest reduced just over 500 V-J features to roughly 13, which were used in a naive Bayes classifier (R e1071). In-frame beta chains were kept once TCRdb had trimmed the public reads at Q25 with fastp and called clones with MiXCR. Every CDR3 protein is listed once, alongside the most common genes and DNA of its rows. The V and J calls here are based on TCRdb, not the publication. The sample includes 220,000 or so distinct CDR3 sequences, with about a sixth observed a single time. Together, the top ten hold about 29% of the sample.

The sequence joins TRBV6-1 to TRBJ1-1, with the D segment identity uncertain. The sample taken for sequencing was blood. The TCR was taken from a young woman with Graves' ophthalmopathy. The CDR3 is CASSTLGPDRNTEAFF. The DNA reads TGTGCCAGCAGTACCCTCGGGCCAGATCGGAACACTGAAGCTTTCTTT.